The 3 T cell receptor beta chains below come from one sample, sequenced in a study of a mutant IDH1 vaccine in newly diagnosed glioma. The antigens of these receptors remain unknown. Specified time point: week 47, end of study. In every dose of vaccine, 300 ug of mutant IDH1 20-mer peptide was given alongside topical imiquimod. Libraries were prepared by immunoSEQ multiplex PCR; TCRdb keeps only in-frame clonotypes and omits some of them. The table includes about 67,000 clones, roughly 87% detected once. The sequencing used PBMCs, collected from a glioma patient whose treatment included an IDH1 peptide vaccine. The origin of the receptors is a man younger than 45 with glioma.

V and J are TRBV7-9 and TRBJ1-4; TRBD1 matches at 9 bases. With 5 bases clipped from V and 7 bases from J, the junction kept 8 bases outside the gene matches. Germline V lookup: CDR1 SEHNR, CDR2 FQNEAQ (reference sequence). The CDR3 spans 15 residues. This chain's CDR3 is CASSATGGRGEKLFF. The CDR3 DNA reads as TGTGCCAGCAGCGCCACAGGGGGCCGGGGTGAAAAACTGTTTTTT.

This chain links TRBV19 with TRBJ1-3, with no clear D. Trimming pared 2 bases from V and 4 bases from J, leaving 9 bases between. Germline assignment: CDR1 LNHDA and CDR2 SQIVND (reference sequence). The CDR3 is 14 amino acids. The CDR3 loop is CASSIRGFGNTIYF. CDR3 nucleotide sequence: TGTGCCAGTAGTATACGGGGTTTCGGAAACACCATATATTTT. Drawing the rest from reference TRBV19 and TRBJ1-3, the complete variable domain is DGGITQSPKYLFRKEGQNVTLSCEQNLNHDAMYWYRQDPGQGLRLIYYSQIVNDFQKGDIAEGYSVSREKKESFPLTVTSAQKNPTAFYLCASSIRGFGNTIYFGEGSWLTVV.

The chain employs TRBV11-3 and TRBJ2-5, with D possibly matching TRBD2 (5 bases). The CDR3 extends over 14 amino acids. In germline, CDR1 is SGHNT, CDR2 YENEEA. V lost 5 bases and J lost 5, with 15 bases in between. DNA for the CDR3: TGTGCCAGCAGCCGAACCCGGACGGGGGAGACCCAGTACTTC. This sequence encodes CASSRTRTGETQYF.